These 9 T cell receptor beta chains were sequenced from one sample in a study of technical replicates of blood from a few donors. TCRdb keeps only in-frame clones here, not all; method: immunoSEQ multiplex PCR. This sample yields roughly 80,000 clones, of which just over 95% are seen a single time; 0.37% belongs to the top ten. The material sequenced was T cells isolated from PBMCs. The receptors come from a human donor in good health.

J is TRBJ2-1 and V is TRBV28; 9 positions match TRBD2. Germline V CDR1 and CDR2: MDHEN, SYDVKM. The CDR3 runs to 15 residues. After removal of 2 bases from V and 4 bases from J, the junction contained 3 bases not matched to a gene. The CDR3 DNA sequence: TGTGCCAGCAGTTTAATGGCGGGAGGGTACAATGAGCAGTTCTTC. It is translated as CASSLMAGGYNEQFF.

The chain uses TRBV19 and TRBJ1-5, with D perhaps matching TRBD1 (5 bases). Germline-derived CDR1 and CDR2 are LNHDA and SQIVND (reference sequence). The length of the CDR3 is 17 residues. The V end lost 7 bases, the J end lost 1 base, and 20 bases lay between the germline ends. The CDR3 DNA follows: TGTGCCAGTACCGAACGAGGGAGGGGCCGAAGCAATCAGCCCCAGCATTTT. This sequence encodes CASTERGRGRSNQPQHF.

J is TRBJ2-7 and V is TRBV9; weak D call: TRBD2 (5 bases). The CDR3 has 14 amino acids. V lost 3 bases and J 0 bases, leaving 10 bases between the germline ends. Per the germline V gene, CDR1 is SGDLS and CDR2 is YYNGEE. The CDR3 spells CASSAGLLSYEQYF. The CDR3 DNA reads as TGTGCCAGCAGCGCTGGACTCCTCTCCTACGAGCAGTACTTC.

The V gene is TRBV19, the J gene TRBJ1-4, with 7 nucleotides matching TRBD1. V shed 9 bases and J 7 bases; nucleotides not matched to a gene: 5. This CDR3 is built from 12 residues. Germline loops: CDR1 LNHDA, CDR2 SQIVND (reference sequence). The chain's CDR3 is CASDRAGEKLFF. The CDR3 region has the DNA TGTGCCAGCGACAGGGCGGGTGAAAAACTGTTTTTT.

The chain links TRBV2 to TRBJ2-7, with 13 bases that match TRBD2. CDR1 is SNHLY and CDR2 is FYNNEI in the germline V gene. Trimming took 11 bases from V and 6 from J; bases not matched to a gene: 7. The CDR3 sequence is 13 residues long. The DNA for the CDR3 is TGTGCCGGCTGGACTAGCGGGAGAACCGAGCAGTACTTC. Its translation: CAGWTSGRTEQYF.

This chain links TRBV29-1 with TRBJ2-1, with a tentative D call TRBD2 (7 bases). V lost 8 bases, J lost 10 bases, and 24 bases lay in between. Germline V gene lookup returns CDR1 SQVTM and CDR2 ANQGSEA. The CDR3 sequence is 14 residues long. The CDR3 region is CSSLGGGGMREQFF. The CDR3 DNA reads as TGCAGCTCACTGGGAGGGGGAGGCATGAGAGAGCAGTTCTTC.

In its sample, this clone was seen once. The CDR3 reads CASSFGRGPLYGYTF. The DNA of the CDR3 is TGTGCCAGCAGCTTTGGAAGGGGGCCCCTCTATGGCTACACCTTC. The J gene is TRBJ1-2, the V gene TRBV13; 7 nucleotides align to TRBD1. The V and J ends lost 3 bases and 4 bases, in that order; junction bases with no gene match: 8. Germline V lookup: CDR1 PRHDT, CDR2 FYEKMQ (reference sequence). The CDR3 has 15 residues.

The V gene is TRBV27, the J gene TRBJ1-1; 10 positions match TRBD1. The CDR3 totals 16 residues. Per the germline V gene, CDR1 is MNHEY and CDR2 is SMNVEV (reference sequence). The J segment lost 4 bases and the V segment lost 4 bases, leaving 9 bases of the junction unmatched. The CDR3 DNA is TGTGCCAGCAGTTCGACAGGGGGCGGAGTGGGCACTGAAGCTTTCTTT. Protein product: CASSSTGGGVGTEAFF.

J is TRBJ2-7 and V is TRBV10-3, with a weak D call TRBD1 (6 bases). This CDR3 contains 12 residues. V gave up 3 bases and J gave up 4 bases, with 7 bases separating them. CDR1 ENHRY and CDR2 SYGVKD come from the germline V gene. CDR3 amino acids: CAISEGGYEQYF. Written as DNA, the CDR3 is TGTGCCATCAGTGAAGGGGGTTACGAGCAGTACTTC.